These 15 T cell receptor beta chains originate from one sample sequenced in a study of control samples from healthy donors and cancer patients. This table comes from immunoSEQ multiplex PCR, and its TCRdb copy is limited to in-frame clones, with some not included. The table includes fewer than 200,000 clones, 93% detected once. What was sequenced was blood. The receptors stem from an older woman in good health.

The chain links TRBV13 to TRBJ2-2; D call uncertain. V dropped 3 bases and J dropped 0 bases, with 8 bases sitting between them. The CDR3 runs to 15 residues. Germline V gene sequence: CDR1 PRHDT, CDR2 FYEKMQ (reference sequence). CDR3 DNA: TGTGCCAGCAGCTTGCCATCCTCGAACACCGGGGAGCTGTTTTTT. It specifies CASSLPSSNTGELFF.

This CDR3 reads CASSPPSGGAGELFF. The DNA for the CDR3 is TGTGCCAGCAGCCCACCTAGCGGGGGGGCCGGGGAGCTGTTTTTT. This sequence joins TRBV5-4 and TRBJ2-2, with 12 bases fitting TRBD2. The CDR3 runs to 15 residues. V lost 4 bases, J lost 6 bases, and 4 bases stayed unmatched. Germline V gives CDR1 SGHNT, CDR2 YYREEE (reference sequence).

The V call is TRBV24-1, the J call TRBJ2-7; TRBD1 might be the D (5 bases). V dropped 3 bases and J dropped 6 bases, with 14 bases sitting between them. From germline, CDR1 is KGHDR and CDR2 SFDVKD. The CDR3 covers 14 residues. CDR3 loop: CATSDAGRAAEQYF. The CDR3 nucleotides are TGTGCCACCAGTGATGCCGGCAGGGCGGCCGAGCAGTACTTC.

As for this clone: The DNA is omitted, as the CDR3 cannot be located on it reliably, and the CDR3 follows TCRdb's listing. The chain carries TRBV21-1 and TRBJ1-2; the D call of TRBD1 is as the table states it, not checked on the DNA. TRBV21-1 is recorded as a pseudogene. The CDR3 extends over 18 residues, inclusive of both ends. CDR3 amino acids: CASSKARVGTGANYGYTF.

V is TRBV27 and J is TRBJ1-6; 9 nucleotides match TRBD1. The CDR3 is 18 residues long. CDR1 is MNHEY, CDR2 SMNVEV, per germline (reference sequence). J gave up 7 bases and V 6 bases, and 16 bases lay outside the gene matches. Here the CDR3 reads CASSRRPPRTGANSPLHF. CDR3 nucleotide sequence: TGTGCCAGCAGCCGTCGTCCACCGAGGACAGGGGCCAATTCACCCCTCCACTTT.

This clone has a single count. This rearrangement joins TRBV11-3 to TRBJ2-1, with a weak D call TRBD1 (6 bases). This CDR3 has 13 residues. The ends were cut back, 0 bases at V and 10 bases at J, with 10 bases in the middle. Germline CDR1 reads SGHNT; CDR2 reads YENEEA. This CDR3 is CASSLDPGTEQFF. CDR3 nucleotides: TGTGCCAGCAGCTTAGATCCAGGGACAGAGCAGTTCTTC. The full variable domain, its missing parts supplied by reference TRBV11-3 and TRBJ2-1, is EAGVVQSPRYKIIEKKQPVAFWCNPISGHNTLYWYLQNLGQGPELLIRYENEEAVDDSQLPKDRFSAERLKGVDSTLKIQPAELGDSAVYLCASSLDPGTEQFFGPGTRLTVL.

This rearrangement joins TRBV10-1 to TRBJ2-5, with 9 bases matching TRBD2. CDR3 length: 17 residues. Germline values: CDR1 WNHNN, CDR2 SYGVQD (reference sequence). The trim removed 2 bases at V and 5 bases at J, leaving 12 bases unmatched. This CDR3 reads CASSEPARGGAQETQYF. DNA of the CDR3: TGCGCCAGCAGTGAGCCGGCCCGCGGGGGGGCCCAGGAGACCCAGTACTTC.

The chain links TRBV7-2 to TRBJ1-6; the D gene is possibly TRBD1 (6 bases). CDR1 and CDR2 (germline): SGHTA, FQGNSA. The CDR3 runs 15 residues. Trimming removed 3 bases from V and 6 bases from J, with 12 bases in between. The CDR3, as DNA: TGTGCCAGCAGCTTTGCACAGGGAATTAATTCACCCCTCCACTTT. Translated: CASSFAQGINSPLHF.

The chain is built from TRBV5-1 and TRBJ1-6; D gene uncertain. Per the germline V gene, CDR1 is SGHRS and CDR2 is YFSETQ. Trimming took 1 base from V and 6 from J, leaving 2 bases between them. The CDR3 spans 12 residues. DNA of the CDR3: TGCGCCAGCAGCTTGCTTAATTCACCCCTCCACTTT. Translated: CASSLLNSPLHF.

The chain combines TRBV3-1 (or the pseudogene TRBV3-2) with TRBJ1-2; 8 nucleotides align to TRBD1. Germline V lookup: CDR1 LGHDT, CDR2 YNNKEL (reference sequence). The junction had 11 bases not matched to a gene; V was cut back by 4 bases and J by 13 bases. CDR3 size: 13 residues. The CDR3 reads CASSPGQVRISTF. CDR3 DNA: TGTGCCAGCAGCCCGGGACAGGTGAGGATTAGCACCTTC.

The chain links TRBV4-3 to TRBJ2-2; 10 bases agree with TRBD2. The CDR3 runs to 19 residues. V was pared by 1 base and J by 1 base, with 9 bases of the junction left unmatched. CDR1 is LGHNA, CDR2 YSLEER, per germline. DNA for the CDR3: TGCGCCAGCAGCCAAGGGGTGCTAGCGGGGGCCTTGAACACCGGGGAGCTGTTTTTT. As protein: CASSQGVLAGALNTGELFF.

The chain carries TRBV9 and TRBJ2-3; 7 bases line up with TRBD2. The CDR3 contains 16 residues. Germline CDR1 is SGDLS and CDR2 is YYNGEE. The V gene end was trimmed by 4 bases and the J gene end by 1 base; junction bases not matched to a gene: 9. The CDR3 coding sequence is TGTGCCAGCAGCTTGCGGGACTACACAGGCACAGATACGCAGTATTTT. It translates to CASSLRDYTGTDTQYF.

The chain couples TRBV6-2 or TRBV6-3 to TRBJ1-1; no clear D. Deletions cut 4 bases from V and 3 bases from J, with 9 bases between. The CDR3 is 13 residues long. Looked up from germline, CDR1 is MNHEY and CDR2 is SVGEGT. In DNA, the CDR3 is TGTGCCAGCAGTTTTGGGCGGCACACTGAAGCTTTCTTT. As protein: CASSFGRHTEAFF.

The CDR3 nucleotides are TGTGCCAGCAGCGTAGTCGGAGGACGGGATGAGCAGTTCTTC. Amino acid sequence: CASSVVGGRDEQFF. The rearrangement links TRBV9 to TRBJ2-1, with D perhaps TRBD2 (5 bases). This CDR3 contains 14 residues. Germline V gene data show CDR1 as SGDLS and CDR2 as YYNGEE. V gave up 0 bases and J gave up 8 bases, with 12 bases separating them.

This chain joins TRBV7-9 and TRBJ1-2; 11 positions match TRBD1. Germline CDR1 is SEHNR and CDR2 is FQNEAQ (reference sequence). V lost 5 bases to trimming and J lost 1 base; unmatched junction nucleotides: 9. CDR3 size: 17 residues. DNA of the CDR3: TGTGCCAGCAGCCCCGGGACAGGGGGACGACGTAACTATGGCTACACCTTC. It encodes CASSPGTGGRRNYGYTF.